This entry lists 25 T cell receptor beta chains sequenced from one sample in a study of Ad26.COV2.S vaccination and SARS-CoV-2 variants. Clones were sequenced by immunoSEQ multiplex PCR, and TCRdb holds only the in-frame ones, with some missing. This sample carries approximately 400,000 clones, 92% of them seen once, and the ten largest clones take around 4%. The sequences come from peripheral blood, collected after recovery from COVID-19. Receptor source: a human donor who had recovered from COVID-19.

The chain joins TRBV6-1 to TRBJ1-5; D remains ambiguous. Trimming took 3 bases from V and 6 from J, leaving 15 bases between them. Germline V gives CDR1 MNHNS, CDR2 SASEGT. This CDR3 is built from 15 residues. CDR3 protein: CASSERAKTIQPQHF. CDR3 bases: TGTGCCAGCAGTGAGAGGGCGAAAACAATTCAGCCCCAGCATTTT.

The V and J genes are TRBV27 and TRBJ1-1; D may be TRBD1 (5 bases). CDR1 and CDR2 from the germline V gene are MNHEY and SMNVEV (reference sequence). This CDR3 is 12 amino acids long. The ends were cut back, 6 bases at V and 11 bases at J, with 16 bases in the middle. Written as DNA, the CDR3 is TGTGCCAGCAGCCCCCGGGGGTCAGGGGCTTTCTTT. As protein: CASSPRGSGAFF.

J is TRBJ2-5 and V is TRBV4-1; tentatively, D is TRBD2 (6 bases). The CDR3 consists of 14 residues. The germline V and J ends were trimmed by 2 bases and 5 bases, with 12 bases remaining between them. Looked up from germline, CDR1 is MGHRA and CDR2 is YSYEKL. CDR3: CASSQPRERETQYF. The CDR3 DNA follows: TGCGCCAGCAGCCAACCCCGGGAGCGGGAGACCCAGTACTTC.

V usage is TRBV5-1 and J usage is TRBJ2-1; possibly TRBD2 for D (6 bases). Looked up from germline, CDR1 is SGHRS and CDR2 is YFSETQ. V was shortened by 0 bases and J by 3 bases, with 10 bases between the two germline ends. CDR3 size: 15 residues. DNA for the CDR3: TGCGCCAGCAGCTTGGGTGGGGGGAACTACAATGAGCAGTTCTTC. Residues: CASSLGGGNYNEQFF.

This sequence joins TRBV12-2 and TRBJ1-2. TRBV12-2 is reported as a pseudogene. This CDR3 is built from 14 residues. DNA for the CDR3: TGTGCAGGGGGGGACCGAGACCTTAGAAATGGCTACACCTTC. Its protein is CAGGDRDLRNGYTF.

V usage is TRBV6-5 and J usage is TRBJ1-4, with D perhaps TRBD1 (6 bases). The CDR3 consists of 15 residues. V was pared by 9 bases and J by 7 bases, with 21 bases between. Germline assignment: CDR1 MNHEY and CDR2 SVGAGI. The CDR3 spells CASERRQERSEKLFF. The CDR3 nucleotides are TGTGCCAGTGAGAGAAGACAGGAACGGAGTGAAAAACTGTTTTTT.

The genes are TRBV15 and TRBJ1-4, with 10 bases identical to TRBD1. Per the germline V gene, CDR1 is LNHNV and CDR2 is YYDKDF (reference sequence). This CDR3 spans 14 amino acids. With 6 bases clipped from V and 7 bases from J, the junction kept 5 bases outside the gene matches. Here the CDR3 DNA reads TGTGCCACCAGAAGACAGGGGGCGCGTGAAAAACTGTTTTTT. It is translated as CATRRQGAREKLFF.

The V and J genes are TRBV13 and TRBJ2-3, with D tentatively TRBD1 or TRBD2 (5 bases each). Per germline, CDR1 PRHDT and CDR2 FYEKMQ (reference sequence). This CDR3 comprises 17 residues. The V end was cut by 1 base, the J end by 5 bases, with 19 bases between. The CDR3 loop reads CASSLAWDPFSRDTQYF. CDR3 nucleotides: TGTGCCAGCAGCTTAGCATGGGACCCTTTCTCGAGAGATACGCAGTATTTT.

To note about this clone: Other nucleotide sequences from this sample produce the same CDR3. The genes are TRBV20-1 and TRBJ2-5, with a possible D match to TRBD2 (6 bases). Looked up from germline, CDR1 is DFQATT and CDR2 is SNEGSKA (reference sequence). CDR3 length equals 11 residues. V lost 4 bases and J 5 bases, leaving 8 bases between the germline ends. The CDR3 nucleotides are TGCAGTGCTACCCGGGGGGAGACCCAGTACTTC. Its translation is CSATRGETQYF.

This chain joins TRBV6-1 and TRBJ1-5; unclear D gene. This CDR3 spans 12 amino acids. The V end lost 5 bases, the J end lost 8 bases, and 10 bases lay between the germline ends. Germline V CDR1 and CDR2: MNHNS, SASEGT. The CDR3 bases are TGTGCCAGCAGTTTACCCCAAGAGCCCCAGCATTTT. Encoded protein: CASSLPQEPQHF.

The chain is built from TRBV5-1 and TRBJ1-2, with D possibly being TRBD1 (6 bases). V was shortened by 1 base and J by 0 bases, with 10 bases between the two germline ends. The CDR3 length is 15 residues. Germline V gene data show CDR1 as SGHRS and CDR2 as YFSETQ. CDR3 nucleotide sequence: TGCGCCAGCAGCTTGAGCAGGGGTTCTAACTATGGCTACACCTTC. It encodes CASSLSRGSNYGYTF.

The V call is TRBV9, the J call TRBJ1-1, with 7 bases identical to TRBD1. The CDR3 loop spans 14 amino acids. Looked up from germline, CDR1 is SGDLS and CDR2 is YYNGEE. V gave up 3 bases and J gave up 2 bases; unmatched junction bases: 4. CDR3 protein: CASSATGTNTEAFF. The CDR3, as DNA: TGTGCCAGCAGCGCGACAGGGACCAACACTGAAGCTTTCTTT.

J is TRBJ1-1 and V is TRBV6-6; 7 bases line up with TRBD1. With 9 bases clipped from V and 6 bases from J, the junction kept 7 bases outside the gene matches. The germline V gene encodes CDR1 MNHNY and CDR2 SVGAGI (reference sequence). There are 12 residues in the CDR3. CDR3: CASIDRAPEAFF. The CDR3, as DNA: TGTGCCAGTATAGACAGGGCCCCTGAAGCTTTCTTT.

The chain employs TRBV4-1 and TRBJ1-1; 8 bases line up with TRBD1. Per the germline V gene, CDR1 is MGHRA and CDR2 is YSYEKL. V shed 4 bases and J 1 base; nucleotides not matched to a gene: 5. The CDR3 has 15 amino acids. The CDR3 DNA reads TGCGCCAGCAGCCTCAGGACAGGGAAGAACACTGAAGCTTTCTTT. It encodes CASSLRTGKNTEAFF.

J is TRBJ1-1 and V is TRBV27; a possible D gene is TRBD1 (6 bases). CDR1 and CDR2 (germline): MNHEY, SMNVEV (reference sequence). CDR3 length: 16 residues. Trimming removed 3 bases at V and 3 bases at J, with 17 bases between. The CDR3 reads CASSLFFGQSDTEAFF. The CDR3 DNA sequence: TGTGCCAGCAGTTTGTTCTTCGGACAGAGTGACACTGAAGCTTTCTTT.

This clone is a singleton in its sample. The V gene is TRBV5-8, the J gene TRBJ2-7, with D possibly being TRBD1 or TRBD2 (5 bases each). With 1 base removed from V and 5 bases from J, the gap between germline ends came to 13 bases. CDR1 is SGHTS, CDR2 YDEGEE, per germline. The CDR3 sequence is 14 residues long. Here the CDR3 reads CASSLNPGRHEQYF. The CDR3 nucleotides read TGTGCCAGCAGCTTGAACCCGGGACGCCACGAGCAGTACTTC.

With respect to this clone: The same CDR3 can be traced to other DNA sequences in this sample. CDR3 loop: CASSGSGGAGETQYF. CDR3 DNA sequence: TGTGCCAGCAGCGGTAGCGGGGGGGCCGGGGAGACCCAGTACTTC. V is TRBV9 and J is TRBJ2-5; 11 bases align to TRBD2. V lost 3 bases to trimming and J lost 5 bases; unmatched junction nucleotides: 6. CDR1 SGDLS and CDR2 YYNGEE come from the germline V gene. This CDR3 has 15 amino acids.

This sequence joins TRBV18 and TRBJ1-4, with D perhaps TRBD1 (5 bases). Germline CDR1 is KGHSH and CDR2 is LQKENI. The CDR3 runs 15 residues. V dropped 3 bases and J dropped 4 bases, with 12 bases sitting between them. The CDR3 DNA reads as TGTGCCAGCTCACCCTTGGGGGACCATAATGAAAAACTGTTTTTT. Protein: CASSPLGDHNEKLFF.

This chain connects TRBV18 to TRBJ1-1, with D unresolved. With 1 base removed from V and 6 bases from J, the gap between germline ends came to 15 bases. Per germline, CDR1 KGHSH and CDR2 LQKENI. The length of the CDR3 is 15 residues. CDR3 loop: CASSPREGRGPEAFF. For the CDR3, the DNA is TGTGCCAGCTCACCACGGGAGGGCCGCGGTCCTGAAGCTTTCTTT.

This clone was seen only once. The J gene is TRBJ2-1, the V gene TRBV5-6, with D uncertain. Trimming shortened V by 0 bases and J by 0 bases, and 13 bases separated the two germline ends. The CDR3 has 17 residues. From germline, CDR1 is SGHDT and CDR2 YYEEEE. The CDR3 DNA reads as TGTGCCAGCAGCTTGGAGGGCACGGTCAGCTCCTACAATGAGCAGTTCTTC. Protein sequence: CASSLEGTVSSYNEQFF.

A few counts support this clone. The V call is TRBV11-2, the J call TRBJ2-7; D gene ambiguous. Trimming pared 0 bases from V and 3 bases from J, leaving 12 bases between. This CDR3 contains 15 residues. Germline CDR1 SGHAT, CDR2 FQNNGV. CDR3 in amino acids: CASSLESGRIYEQYF. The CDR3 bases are TGTGCCAGCAGCTTAGAGAGTGGCAGGATCTACGAGCAGTACTTC.

Here the CDR3 DNA reads TGTGCCAGCAGCGTAGGGCCAGGATTGAACACTGAAGCTTTCTTT. Translation: CASSVGPGLNTEAFF. The chain has TRBV9 and TRBJ1-1, with no clear D. Trimming removed 0 bases at V and 0 bases at J, with 9 bases between. The CDR3 sequence is 15 residues long. Germline lookup yields CDR1 SGDLS and CDR2 YYNGEE.

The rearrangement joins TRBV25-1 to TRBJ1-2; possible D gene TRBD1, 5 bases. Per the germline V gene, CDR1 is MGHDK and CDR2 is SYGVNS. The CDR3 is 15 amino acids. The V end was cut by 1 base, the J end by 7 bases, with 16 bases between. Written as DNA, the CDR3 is TGTGCCAGCAGTGAATTTGGGGACGTCGACGGTGGCTACACCTTC. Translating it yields CASSEFGDVDGGYTF.

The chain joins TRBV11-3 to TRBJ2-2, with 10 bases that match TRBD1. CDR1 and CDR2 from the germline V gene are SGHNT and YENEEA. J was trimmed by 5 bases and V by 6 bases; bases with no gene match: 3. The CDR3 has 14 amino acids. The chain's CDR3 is CASRPGQGTGELFF. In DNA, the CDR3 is TGTGCCAGCAGGCCGGGACAGGGGACCGGGGAGCTGTTTTTT.

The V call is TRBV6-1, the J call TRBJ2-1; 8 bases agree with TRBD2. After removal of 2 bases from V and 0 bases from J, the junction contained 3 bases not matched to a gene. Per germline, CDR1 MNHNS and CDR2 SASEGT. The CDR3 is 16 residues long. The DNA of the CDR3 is TGTGCCAGCAGTGAAATAGCGGGGCGCTCCTACAATGAGCAGTTCTTC. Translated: CASSEIAGRSYNEQFF.